The 21 T cell receptor beta chains in this list originate from one sample, sequenced in a study of blood T cell repertoires in COVID-19. Data came from immunoSEQ multiplex PCR; TCRdb stores just in-frame clones and leaves some out. The data show about 230,000 clones, with over 85% seen just once and almost 4% held by the top ten. Material for sequencing was PBMCs or T cells enriched from blood (not recorded which). These receptor sequences come from a woman aged 25 to 39 with acute COVID-19.

Concerning this clone: Distinct nucleotide sequences in the sample also encode this CDR3. This rearrangement joins TRBV3-1 (or the pseudogene TRBV3-2) to TRBJ1-2; no reliable D call. Germline V gene sequence: CDR1 LGHDT, CDR2 YNNKEL (reference sequence). The CDR3 runs to 14 residues. Trimming cost V 3 bases and J 2 bases, with 10 bases left between them. The CDR3 DNA follows: TGTGCCAGCAGCCAGGCCGCCGGGAACTATGGCTACACCTTC. Protein: CASSQAAGNYGYTF.

This clone was seen more than once but under ten times. The V and J genes are TRBV30 and TRBJ1-5, with D perhaps matching TRBD1 (5 bases). There are 14 residues in the CDR3. The germline V gene has CDR1 GTSNPN and CDR2 SVGIG (reference sequence). Trimming took off 0 bases at V and 6 bases at J, with 12 bases between the two ends. The CDR3 reads CAWSVTGGSQPQHF. In DNA form, the CDR3 reads TGTGCCTGGAGTGTAACCGGGGGGAGTCAGCCCCAGCATTTT.

This rearrangement joins TRBV5-1 to TRBJ1-2, with TRBD1 as a possible D gene (6 bases). Trimming pared 4 bases from V and 3 bases from J, leaving 10 bases between. This CDR3 spans 13 amino acids. Germline CDR1 is SGHRS and CDR2 is YFSETQ. CDR3 sequence (DNA): TGCGCCAGCAGCCGGGGGGGCGACTATGGCTACACCTTC. Amino acid sequence: CASSRGGDYGYTF. The variable domain in full, completed from reference TRBV5-1 and TRBJ1-2, reads KAGVTQTPRYLIKTRGQQVTLSCSPISGHRSVSWYQQTPGQGLQFLFEYFSETQRNKGNFPGRFSGRQFSNSRSEMNVSTLELGDSALYLCASSRGGDYGYTFGSGTRLTVV.

The rearrangement links TRBV5-1 to TRBJ1-1; D gene unclear. Trimming cost V 5 bases and J 6 bases, with 26 bases left between them. Germline loops: CDR1 SGHRS, CDR2 YFSETQ. CDR3 size: 17 residues. CDR3 loop: CASRSKAGGQVLSEAFF. CDR3 bases: TGCGCCAGCAGATCAAAAGCCGGTGGTCAGGTTCTCTCTGAAGCTTTCTTT.

CDR3 amino acids: CASSLGSWQGGHNEQFF. CDR3 nucleotide sequence: TGTGCCAGCAGCTTAGGCTCCTGGCAGGGCGGCCACAATGAGCAGTTCTTC. This chain joins TRBV7-2 and TRBJ2-1; a possible D gene is TRBD1 (5 bases). This CDR3 region has 17 residues. Germline lookup yields CDR1 SGHTA and CDR2 FQGNSA. V shed 1 base and J shed 5 bases, with 18 bases lying between them.

The J gene is TRBJ2-1, the V gene TRBV27; 11 nucleotides match TRBD2. Trimming at V came to 6 bases and at J to 6 bases, leaving 10 bases not matched to a gene. CDR1 is MNHEY and CDR2 is SMNVEV in the germline V gene (reference sequence). The CDR3 is made up of 16 amino acids. The CDR3 sequence: CASSEIAGGWVNEQFF. The CDR3, as DNA: TGTGCCAGCAGCGAAATAGCGGGGGGGTGGGTCAATGAGCAGTTCTTC.

DNA of the CDR3: TGTGCCAGCCTCCGGGGGGGGCAAGAGACCCAGTACTTC. Its translation is CASLRGGQETQYF. This chain links TRBV6-5 with TRBJ2-5; 8 nucleotides align to TRBD2. The CDR3 is 13 amino acids. Germline trimming cut 8 bases from V and 2 bases from J; bases unmatched to any gene: 4. The germline V gene encodes CDR1 MNHEY and CDR2 SVGAGI.

This chain connects TRBV5-1 to TRBJ2-6; the match to TRBD2 covers 8 bases. Trimming took 2 bases from V and 0 from J; bases not matched to a gene: 4. The CDR3 totals 17 residues. Germline lookup yields CDR1 SGHRS and CDR2 YFSETQ. CDR3 loop: CASSFAGGSSGANVLTF. In DNA, the CDR3 is TGCGCCAGCAGCTTTGCGGGGGGCTCCTCTGGGGCCAACGTCCTGACTTTC.

This clone was picked up many times. The rearrangement uses TRBV5-1 and TRBJ2-1; 11 positions match TRBD1. CDR1 SGHRS and CDR2 YFSETQ come from the germline V gene. CDR3 size: 14 residues. J was trimmed by 6 bases and V by 3 bases; bases with no gene match: 2. The CDR3 spells CASSSGTGGNEQFF. In nucleotides, the CDR3 is TGCGCCAGCAGCTCCGGGACAGGGGGCAATGAGCAGTTCTTC.

The rearrangement uses TRBV19 and TRBJ1-4; no clear D gene. The V gene's germline CDR1 is LNHDA and CDR2 SQIVND (reference sequence). The CDR3 totals 13 residues. V lost 4 bases, J lost 4 bases, and 7 bases lay in between. The CDR3 nucleotides are TGTGCCAGTAGTAAACAGTTTAATGAAAAACTGTTTTTT. This sequence encodes CASSKQFNEKLFF.

The rearrangement uses TRBV5-6 and TRBJ2-2, with D perhaps matching TRBD1 (5 bases). Looked up from germline, CDR1 is SGHDT and CDR2 is YYEEEE. This CDR3 has 15 amino acids. Trimming took 0 bases from V and 4 from J, leaving 10 bases between them. CDR3 sequence reads: CASSLGDTGTGELFF. In nucleotides, the CDR3 is TGTGCCAGCAGCTTGGGAGACACAGGCACCGGGGAGCTGTTTTTT.

The chain carries TRBV9 and TRBJ1-2, with D possibly matching TRBD1 (5 bases). V was pared by 3 bases and J by 8 bases, with 14 bases between. CDR1 is SGDLS and CDR2 is YYNGEE in the germline V gene. The CDR3 has 13 residues. The CDR3 protein is CASSAFGGSGYTF. The DNA of the CDR3 is TGTGCCAGCAGCGCCTTCGGGGGGTCAGGCTACACCTTC.

This rearrangement joins TRBV10-2 to TRBJ1-5, with a weak D call TRBD1 (6 bases). Germline V lookup: CDR1 WSHSY, CDR2 SAAADI. The CDR3 contains 15 residues. V shed 3 bases and J shed 6 bases, with 15 bases lying between them. CDR3 sequence reads: CASSDARGYGQPQHF. The CDR3 coding sequence is TGCGCCAGCAGTGATGCTAGGGGGTACGGTCAGCCCCAGCATTTT.

The chain joins TRBV15 to TRBJ2-3; 10 bases match TRBD1. The CDR3 is made up of 14 amino acids. V gave up 6 bases and J gave up 4 bases; unmatched junction bases: 4. Germline CDR1 LNHNV, CDR2 YYDKDF (reference sequence). The CDR3 sequence: CATRIGTGADTQYF. CDR3 nucleotides: TGTGCCACCAGGATAGGGACAGGGGCAGATACGCAGTATTTT. The variable domain in full, with the rest retrieved from reference TRBV15 and TRBJ2-3, is DAMVIQNPRYQVTQFGKPVTLSCSQTLNHNVMYWYQQKSSQAPKLLFHYYDKDFNNEADTPDNFQSRRPNTSFCFLDIRSPGLGDTAMYLCATRIGTGADTQYFGPGTRLTVL.

The J gene is TRBJ2-7, the V gene TRBV13, with 11 positions matching TRBD2. The J segment lost 9 bases and the V segment lost 5 bases, leaving 21 bases of the junction unmatched. The germline V gene has CDR1 PRHDT and CDR2 FYEKMQ (reference sequence). The CDR3 consists of 18 residues. The CDR3 sequence is CASSRGTSGGHTLDWQYF. The DNA for the CDR3 is TGTGCCAGCAGCCGCGGAACTAGCGGGGGTCACACCCTCGATTGGCAGTACTTC.

The chain carries TRBV18 and TRBJ1-3, with a possible D match to TRBD1 (5 bases). Germline CDR1 and CDR2: KGHSH and LQKENI. The V and J ends lost 3 bases and 0 bases respectively, with 6 bases between them. The CDR3 runs to 14 residues. The CDR3 DNA is TGTGCCAGCTCACCCGACAGCTCTGGAAACACCATATATTTT. It translates to CASSPDSSGNTIYF.

The chain has TRBV2 and TRBJ1-5; no clear D gene. Trimming left V 3 bases short and J 8 bases short, with 11 bases between. Germline CDR1 is SNHLY and CDR2 is FYNNEI. The CDR3 runs 13 residues. The CDR3 loop reads CASSEGPLKPQHF. CDR3 coding DNA: TGTGCCAGCAGTGAGGGCCCTCTTAAGCCCCAGCATTTT.

V usage is TRBV7-9 and J usage is TRBJ2-5; D may be TRBD1 (5 bases). Per germline, CDR1 SEHNR and CDR2 FQNEAQ (reference sequence). With 8 bases removed from V and 3 bases from J, the gap between germline ends came to 13 bases. The length of the CDR3 is 13 residues. The CDR3 region has the DNA TGTGCCAGCGTCAGGGTAACCGAAGAGACCCAGTACTTC. Its translation: CASVRVTEETQYF.

The chain employs TRBV10-2 and TRBJ2-7; a weak D match, TRBD1 (5 bases). This CDR3 has 12 amino acids. In germline, CDR1 is WSHSY, CDR2 SAAADI. V was shortened by 9 bases and J by 2 bases, with 11 bases between the two germline ends. The CDR3 spells CASYQTAYEQYF. The CDR3 nucleotides are TGCGCCAGTTATCAGACAGCCTACGAGCAGTACTTC.

V is TRBV29-1 and J is TRBJ2-2; D call uncertain. Germline lookup yields CDR1 SQVTM and CDR2 ANQGSEA. V gave up 3 bases and J gave up 0 bases, with 8 bases separating them. The CDR3 contains 14 residues. The DNA of the CDR3 is TGCAGCGTTGAGCGGAGTACGAACACCGGGGAGCTGTTTTTT. Translating gives CSVERSTNTGELFF.

This chain links TRBV27 with TRBJ2-1; no clear D gene. Germline V gives CDR1 MNHEY, CDR2 SMNVEV (reference sequence). Trimming pared 3 bases from V and 1 base from J, leaving 7 bases between. The CDR3 contains 14 residues. The CDR3 DNA is TGTGCCAGCAGTTTCAGCAGGTCCTACAATGAGCAGTTCTTC. Its protein is CASSFSRSYNEQFF.